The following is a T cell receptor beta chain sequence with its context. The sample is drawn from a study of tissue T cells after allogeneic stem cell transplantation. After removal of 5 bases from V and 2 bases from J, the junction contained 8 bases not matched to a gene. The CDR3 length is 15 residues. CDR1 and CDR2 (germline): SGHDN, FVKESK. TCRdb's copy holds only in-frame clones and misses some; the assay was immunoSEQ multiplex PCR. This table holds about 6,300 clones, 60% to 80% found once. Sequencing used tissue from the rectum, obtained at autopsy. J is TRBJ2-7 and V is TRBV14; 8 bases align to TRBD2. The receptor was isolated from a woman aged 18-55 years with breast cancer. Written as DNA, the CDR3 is TGTGCCAGCAGCTCGTCGGGAGGGCCTACCTACGAGCAGTACTTC. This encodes CASSSSGGPTYEQYF.